Listed below are T cell receptor beta chains from one sample, sequenced in a study of blood T cell repertoires in COVID-19. Clones were read by immunoSEQ multiplex PCR, and TCRdb kept only the in-frame ones, dropping some. The sample lists 150,000 to 170,000 clones, roughly 78% occurring once. Sequenced: peripheral blood. The receptors here all came from a man older than 75 with acute or convalescent COVID-19. Each CDR3 is given with its conserved first and last residue. A D gene is named only where the DNA matches it firmly. Clone size is shown for a subset of rows, as once, few, many or a class of expanded clone.

j_call	cdr3_length	clone_size	v_call	d_call	cdr3_nt	cdr3_aa
TRBJ1-5	15	.	TRBV5-1	TRBD1	TGCGCCAGCAGCTCCGGGACAGATAGCAATCAGCCCCAGCATTTT	CASSSGTDSNQPQHF
TRBJ2-1	15	.	TRBV6-5	TRBD2	TGTGCCAGCAGTTACCTCCCAGCGGGGGGGCGGGAGCAGTTCTTC	CASSYLPAGGREQFF
TRBJ1-2	14	.	TRBV18	TRBD1	TGTGCCAGCTCACCAGAGGGGGCCCACTATGGCTACACCTTC	CASSPEGAHYGYTF
TRBJ1-2	14	.	TRBV2	TRBD1	TGTGCCAGCAGTGAAAGCGGGACAGGCTATGGCTACACCTTC	CASSESGTGYGYTF
TRBJ2-7	13	once	TRBV10-3	TRBD1	TGTGCCATCAGTGTGGGGACAGCCTACGAGCAGTACTTC	CAISVGTAYEQYF
TRBJ2-1	15	.	TRBV3-1/TRBV3-2	TRBD1	TGTGCCAGCAGAGAACAGGGGGCTTCGGGGAATGAGCAGTTCTTC	CASREQGASGNEQFF
TRBJ1-1	15	.	TRBV5-4	TRBD1	TGTGCCAGCAGCCTAAGACAGGGGGCGGGCACTGAAGCTTTCTTT	CASSLRQGAGTEAFF
TRBJ1-1	10	.	TRBV29-1	.	TGCAGCGTTGTAAGCAGGGAAGCTTTCTTT	CSVVSREAFF
TRBJ2-1	18	.	TRBV4-3	TRBD2	TGCGCCAGCAGCCAAGATATAAGGACTAGCGGAAGATACAATGAGCAGTTCTTC	CASSQDIRTSGRYNEQFF
TRBJ2-1	14	.	TRBV5-1	TRBD1	TGCGCCAGCAGCTCCTGGGACAGCAAAAATGAGCAGTTCTTC	CASSSWDSKNEQFF
TRBJ1-2	15	.	TRBV3-1/TRBV3-2	.	TGTGCCAGCAGCCACGACGGGGGGGAGTTCTATGGCTACACCTTC	CASSHDGGEFYGYTF
TRBJ1-3	16	.	TRBV3-1/TRBV3-2	TRBD1	TGTGCCAGCTCTCGGGACAGGGCTGACTCTGGAAACACCATATATTTT	CASSRDRADSGNTIYF
TRBJ2-3	16	.	TRBV5-6	TRBD2	TGTGCCAGCAGCTTCACTAGCGGGGGGACCACAGATACGCAGTATTTT	CASSFTSGGTTDTQYF
TRBJ2-1	16	once	TRBV7-3	TRBD1	TGTGCCAGCAGCCAACCCGGACAGGGAAGAGACAATGAGCAGTTCTTC	CASSQPGQGRDNEQFF
TRBJ1-2	15	.	TRBV7-9	TRBD1	TGTGCCAGCAGCCCCCCGGGACAGGGTAACTATGGCTACACCTTC	CASSPPGQGNYGYTF
TRBJ1-1	15	.	TRBV27	TRBD1	TGTGCCAGCAGTCCTTGGACAGGGGGCGCGTCTGAAGCTTTCTTT	CASSPWTGGASEAFF
TRBJ1-1	15	.	TRBV19	.	TGTGCCAGTAGTATAGTTGAGTCGGGGAACACTGAAGCTTTCTTT	CASSIVESGNTEAFF
TRBJ2-2	17	.	TRBV27	TRBD1	TGTGCCAGCAGTAGGACAGGAATCGAACTGAACACCGGGGAGCTGTTTTTT	CASSRTGIELNTGELFF
TRBJ2-2	13	.	TRBV6-5	TRBD2	TGTGCCAGCAACGGACTAGCGGCCGGGGAGCTGTTTTTT	CASNGLAAGELFF
TRBJ2-1	13	.	TRBV10-3	.	TGTGCCATCACGGAGGCATCGAAGAATGAGCAGTTCTTC	CAITEASKNEQFF
TRBJ2-2	13	.	TRBV19	.	TGTGCCAGTAGTATATGGCGAGGCCGGGAGCTGTTTTTT	CASSIWRGRELFF
TRBJ1-4	15	.	TRBV27	TRBD1	TGTGCCAGCAGACCACAGGGGTTGGTAGGTGAAAAACTGTTTTTT	CASRPQGLVGEKLFF
TRBJ2-2	14	.	TRBV29-1	.	TGCAGCGTTCGTGACAGTACGAACACCGGGGAGCTGTTTTTT	CSVRDSTNTGELFF
TRBJ2-5	14	.	TRBV10-1	TRBD1	TGCGCCAGCAGTCCGGGACAGCAAGCGGAGACCCAGTACTTC	CASSPGQQAETQYF
TRBJ1-3	13	.	TRBV6-5	.	TGTGCCAGCAGAGACGGGACTAAGCACACCATATATTTT	CASRDGTKHTIYF
TRBJ1-3	15	.	TRBV5-1	.	TGCGCCAGCAGCCCACATCAGGGCCCTGGAAACACCATATATTTT	CASSPHQGPGNTIYF
TRBJ2-7	16	.	TRBV2	.	TGTGCCAGCAGTGAAGCGCTTCGGGGATCCGCGCACGGGCAGTACTTC	CASSEALRGSAHGQYF
TRBJ2-3	13	.	TRBV5-1	TRBD1	TGCGCCAGCAGCGCCGGGACAGCAGATACGCAGTATTTT	CASSAGTADTQYF
TRBJ1-1	16	.	TRBV7-2	TRBD1	TGTGCCAGCAGCTTAAGAGGGGGCTCCCTGGGCACTGAAGCTTTCTTT	CASSLRGGSLGTEAFF
TRBJ1-2	15	.	TRBV6-1	.	TGTGCCAGCAGTGAAGACGTCGAGGCAGTATATGGCTACACCTTC	CASSEDVEAVYGYTF
TRBJ1-3	15	.	TRBV6-6	.	TGTGCCAGCAGACCACAGCAAAGCTCTGGAAACACCATATATTTT	CASRPQQSSGNTIYF
TRBJ2-3	16	.	TRBV4-3	TRBD2	TGCGTCAGCAGCCAAGGTGCGGGGGGGCCTAGGAATACGCAGTATTTT	CVSSQGAGGPRNTQYF
TRBJ2-2	16	.	TRBV5-1	TRBD1	TGCGCCAGCAGCCTCACAGGGGGCGAAAACACCGGGGAGCTGTTTTTT	CASSLTGGENTGELFF
TRBJ1-1	17	once	TRBV7-8	.	TGTGCCAGCAGCTTAGTTGTGATGGGGACAACCGCCACTGAAGCTTTCTTT	CASSLVVMGTTATEAFF
TRBJ2-5	13	.	TRBV30	TRBD2	TGTGCCTGGAATGGCGGGGGGGCCGAGACCCAGTACTTC	CAWNGGGAETQYF
TRBJ1-6	15	.	TRBV7-3	.	TGTGCCAGCAGCACACAGGGTAATGCGAATTCACCCCTCCACTTT	CASSTQGNANSPLHF
TRBJ1-5	13	.	TRBV29-1	.	TGCAGCGTTGCCCGGGGTGGGGATCAGCCCCAGCATTTT	CSVARGGDQPQHF